This T cell receptor beta chain was identified during a study of blood T cell repertoires in COVID-19. For the study at large: In each case, the material was cDNA or gDNA derived from T cells, B-cell-depleted T cells, or PBMCs.

Profiling relied on immunoSEQ multiplex PCR, and the TCRdb table lists in-frame clones only, not all of them. Of 45,000 to 55,000 clones in the sample, around four fifths were seen once. V lost 2 bases, J lost 3 bases, and 8 bases lay in between. The CDR3 sequence is 14 residues long. Germline-derived CDR1 and CDR2 are MNHEY and SVGAGI. This TCR came from a human donor in a cohort sampled during active COVID-19. The V call is TRBV6-5, the J call TRBJ1-3; TRBD1 might be the D (5 bases). The sample consisted of peripheral blood. The CDR3 is CASSYGGGGNTIYF. The CDR3, as DNA: TGTGCCAGCAGTTACGGGGGGGGTGGAAACACCATATATTTT.